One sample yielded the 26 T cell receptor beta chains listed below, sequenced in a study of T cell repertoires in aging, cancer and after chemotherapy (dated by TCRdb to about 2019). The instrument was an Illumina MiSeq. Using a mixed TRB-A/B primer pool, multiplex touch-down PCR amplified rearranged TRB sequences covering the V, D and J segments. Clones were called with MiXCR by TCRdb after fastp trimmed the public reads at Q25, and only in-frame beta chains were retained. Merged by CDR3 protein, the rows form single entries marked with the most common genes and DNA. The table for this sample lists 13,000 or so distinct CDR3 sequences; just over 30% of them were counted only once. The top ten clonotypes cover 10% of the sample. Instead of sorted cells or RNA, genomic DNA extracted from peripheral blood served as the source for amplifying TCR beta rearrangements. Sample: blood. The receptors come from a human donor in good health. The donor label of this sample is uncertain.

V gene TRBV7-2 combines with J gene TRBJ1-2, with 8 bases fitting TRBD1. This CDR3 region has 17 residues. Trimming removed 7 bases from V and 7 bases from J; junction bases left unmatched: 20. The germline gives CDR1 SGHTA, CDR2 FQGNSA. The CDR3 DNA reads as TGTGCCAGCACCGCTACAGGGGGAATCCACCTATCGGGTGGCTACACCTTC. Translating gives CASTATGGIHLSGGYTF.

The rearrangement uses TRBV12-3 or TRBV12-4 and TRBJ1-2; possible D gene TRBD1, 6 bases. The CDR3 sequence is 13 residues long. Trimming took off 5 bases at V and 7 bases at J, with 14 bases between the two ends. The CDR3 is CASSLLGGPGYTF. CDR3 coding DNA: TGTGCCAGCAGTCTCTTAGGGGGTCCTGGCTACACCTTC.

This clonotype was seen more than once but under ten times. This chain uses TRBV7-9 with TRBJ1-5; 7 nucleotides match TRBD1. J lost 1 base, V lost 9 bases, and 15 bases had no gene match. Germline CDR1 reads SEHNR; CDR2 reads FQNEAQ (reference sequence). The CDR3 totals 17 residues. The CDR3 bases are TGTGCCAGAAGCACTAGACAGGGCTACCCGAGCAATCAGCCCCAGCATTTT. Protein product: CARSTRQGYPSNQPQHF.

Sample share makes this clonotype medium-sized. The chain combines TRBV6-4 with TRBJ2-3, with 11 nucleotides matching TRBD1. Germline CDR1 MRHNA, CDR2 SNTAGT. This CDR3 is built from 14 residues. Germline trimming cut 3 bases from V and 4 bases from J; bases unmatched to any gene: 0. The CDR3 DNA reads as TGTGCCAGCAGTGAGGGACAGGGGGCAGATACGCAGTATTTT. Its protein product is CASSEGQGADTQYF.

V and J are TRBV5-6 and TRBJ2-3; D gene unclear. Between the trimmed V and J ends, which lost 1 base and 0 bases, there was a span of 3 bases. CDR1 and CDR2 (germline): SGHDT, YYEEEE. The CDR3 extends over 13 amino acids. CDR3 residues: CASSLYSTDTQYF. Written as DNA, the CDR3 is TGTGCCAGCAGCTTGTACAGCACAGATACGCAGTATTTT.

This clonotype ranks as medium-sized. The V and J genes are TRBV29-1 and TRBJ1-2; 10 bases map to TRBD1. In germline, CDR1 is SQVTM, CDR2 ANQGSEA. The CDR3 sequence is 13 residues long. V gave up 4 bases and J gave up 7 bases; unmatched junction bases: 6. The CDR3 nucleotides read TGCAGCGTTGGCCAGACAGGGGGCGCTGGCTACACCTTC. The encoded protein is CSVGQTGGAGYTF.

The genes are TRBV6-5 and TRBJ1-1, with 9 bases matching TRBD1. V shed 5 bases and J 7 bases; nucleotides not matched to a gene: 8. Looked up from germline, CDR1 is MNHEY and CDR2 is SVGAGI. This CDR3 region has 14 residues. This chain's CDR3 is CASSHPTGGNEAFF. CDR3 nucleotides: TGTGCCAGCAGTCACCCTACAGGGGGCAATGAAGCTTTCTTT.

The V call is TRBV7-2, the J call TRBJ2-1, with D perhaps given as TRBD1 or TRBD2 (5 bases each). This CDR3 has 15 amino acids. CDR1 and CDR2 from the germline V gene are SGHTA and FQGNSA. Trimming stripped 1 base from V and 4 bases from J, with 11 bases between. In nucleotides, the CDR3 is TGTGCCAGCAGCTTAGAAGGGGAGACTTACAATGAGCAGTTCTTC. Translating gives CASSLEGETYNEQFF.

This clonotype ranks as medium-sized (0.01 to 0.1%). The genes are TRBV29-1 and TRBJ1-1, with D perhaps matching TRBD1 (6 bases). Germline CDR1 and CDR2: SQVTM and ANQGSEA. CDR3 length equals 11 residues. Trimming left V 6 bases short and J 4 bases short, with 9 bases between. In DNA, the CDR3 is TGCAGCGTAGGAGGGGGCACTGAAGCTTTCTTT. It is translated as CSVGGGTEAFF.

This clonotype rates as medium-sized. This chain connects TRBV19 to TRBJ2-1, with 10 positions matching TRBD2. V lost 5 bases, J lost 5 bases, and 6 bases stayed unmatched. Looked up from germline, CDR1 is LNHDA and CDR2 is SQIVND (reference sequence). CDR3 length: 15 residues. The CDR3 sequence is CASSSQRGGHNEQFF. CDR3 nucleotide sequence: TGTGCCAGTAGTTCTCAGCGGGGGGGACACAATGAGCAGTTCTTC.

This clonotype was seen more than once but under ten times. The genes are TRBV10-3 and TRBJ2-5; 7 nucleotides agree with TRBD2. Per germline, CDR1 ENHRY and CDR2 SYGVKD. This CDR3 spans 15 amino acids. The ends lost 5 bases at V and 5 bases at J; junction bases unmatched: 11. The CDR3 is CAISSGAGEGETQYF. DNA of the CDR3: TGTGCCATCAGTAGCGGGGCCGGGGAGGGGGAGACCCAGTACTTC.

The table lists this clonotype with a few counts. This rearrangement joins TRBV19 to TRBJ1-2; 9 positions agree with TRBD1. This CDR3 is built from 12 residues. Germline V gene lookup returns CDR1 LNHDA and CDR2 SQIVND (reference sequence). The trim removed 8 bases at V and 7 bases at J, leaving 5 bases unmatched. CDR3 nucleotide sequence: TGTGCCAGTTCACAGGGGGCAGGTGGCTACACCTTC. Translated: CASSQGAGGYTF. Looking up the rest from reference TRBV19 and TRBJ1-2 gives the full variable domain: DGGITQSPKYLFRKEGQNVTLSCEQNLNHDAMYWYRQDPGQGLRLIYYSQIVNDFQKGDIAEGYSVSREKKESFPLTVTSAQKNPTAFYLCASSQGAGGYTFGSGTRLTVV.

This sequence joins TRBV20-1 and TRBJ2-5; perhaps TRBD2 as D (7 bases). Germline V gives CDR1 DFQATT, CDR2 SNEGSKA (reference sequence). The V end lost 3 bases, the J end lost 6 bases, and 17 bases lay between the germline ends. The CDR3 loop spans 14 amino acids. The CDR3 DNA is TGCAGTGCTAGGCCAGCGCGGGGGCAACAGACCCAGTACTTC. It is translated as CSARPARGQQTQYF.

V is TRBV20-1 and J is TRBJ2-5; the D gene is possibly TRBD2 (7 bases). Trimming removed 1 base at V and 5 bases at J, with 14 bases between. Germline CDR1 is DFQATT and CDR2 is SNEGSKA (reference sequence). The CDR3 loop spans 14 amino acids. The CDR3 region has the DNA TGCAGTGCTAGAGCCGGGGGGCTGGGGGAGACCCAGTACTTC. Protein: CSARAGGLGETQYF.

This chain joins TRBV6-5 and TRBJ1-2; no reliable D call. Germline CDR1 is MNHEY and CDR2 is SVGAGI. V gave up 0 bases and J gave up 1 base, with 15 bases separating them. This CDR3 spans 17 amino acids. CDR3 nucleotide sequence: TGTGCCAGCAGTTACTCACACACCAGAGCCATTAACTATGGCTACACCTTC. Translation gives CASSYSHTRAINYGYTF.

DNA of the CDR3: TGTGCCAGCAGGCCCGGACAGGGGGCCGGTGAAGCTTTCTTT. Residues: CASRPGQGAGEAFF. The chain carries TRBV6-4 and TRBJ1-1, with 11 nucleotides matching TRBD1. The CDR3 spans 14 residues. J lost 7 bases, V lost 6 bases, and 7 bases had no gene match. The germline V gene has CDR1 MRHNA and CDR2 SNTAGT.

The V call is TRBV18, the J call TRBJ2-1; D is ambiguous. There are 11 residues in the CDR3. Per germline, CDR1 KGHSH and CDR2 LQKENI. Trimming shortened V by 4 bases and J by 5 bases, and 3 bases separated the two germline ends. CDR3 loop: CASSLHNEQFF. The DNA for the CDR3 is TGTGCCAGCTCACTACACAATGAGCAGTTCTTC.

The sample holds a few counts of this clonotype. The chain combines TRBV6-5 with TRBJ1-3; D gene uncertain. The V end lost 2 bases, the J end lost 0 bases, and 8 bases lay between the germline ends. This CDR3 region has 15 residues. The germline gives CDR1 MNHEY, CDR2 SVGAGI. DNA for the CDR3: TGTGCCAGCAGTTACGGTCGGTCCTCTGGAAACACCATATATTTT. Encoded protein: CASSYGRSSGNTIYF.

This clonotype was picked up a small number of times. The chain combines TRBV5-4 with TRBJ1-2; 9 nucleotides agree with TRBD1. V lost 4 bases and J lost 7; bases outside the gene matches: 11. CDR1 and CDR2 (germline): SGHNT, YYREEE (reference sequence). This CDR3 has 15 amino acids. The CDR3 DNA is TGTGCCAGCAGCCAGGGTGGACAGGGGACCGTTGGCTACACCTTC. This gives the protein CASSQGGQGTVGYTF.

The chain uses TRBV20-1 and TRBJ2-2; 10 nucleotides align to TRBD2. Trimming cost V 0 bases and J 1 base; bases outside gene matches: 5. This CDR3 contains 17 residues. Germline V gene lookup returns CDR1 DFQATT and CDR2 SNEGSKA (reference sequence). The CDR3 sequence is CSARDGRLAGNTGELFF. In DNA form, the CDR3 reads TGCAGTGCTAGAGATGGACGACTAGCGGGGAACACCGGGGAGCTGTTTTTT.

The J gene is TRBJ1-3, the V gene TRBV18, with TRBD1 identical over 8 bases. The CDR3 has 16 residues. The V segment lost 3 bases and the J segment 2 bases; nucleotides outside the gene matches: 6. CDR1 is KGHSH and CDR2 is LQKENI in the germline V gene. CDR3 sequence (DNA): TGTGCCAGCTCACCGGGACAGGCGGCCACTGGAAACACCATATATTTT. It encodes CASSPGQAATGNTIYF.

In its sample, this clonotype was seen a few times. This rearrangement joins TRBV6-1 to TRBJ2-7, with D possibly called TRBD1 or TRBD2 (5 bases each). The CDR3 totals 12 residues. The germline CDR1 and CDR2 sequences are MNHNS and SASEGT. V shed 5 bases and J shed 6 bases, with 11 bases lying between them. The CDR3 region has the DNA TGTGCCAGCAGTCCAAAGAGGGGCGAGCAGTACTTC. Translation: CASSPKRGEQYF.

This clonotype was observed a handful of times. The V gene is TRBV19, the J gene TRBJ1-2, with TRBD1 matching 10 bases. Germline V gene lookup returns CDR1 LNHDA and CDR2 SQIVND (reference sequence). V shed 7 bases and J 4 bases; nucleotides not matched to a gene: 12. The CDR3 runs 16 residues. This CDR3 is CASMETGGAPGYGYTF. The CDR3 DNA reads TGTGCCAGTATGGAGACAGGGGGCGCCCCCGGCTATGGCTACACCTTC.

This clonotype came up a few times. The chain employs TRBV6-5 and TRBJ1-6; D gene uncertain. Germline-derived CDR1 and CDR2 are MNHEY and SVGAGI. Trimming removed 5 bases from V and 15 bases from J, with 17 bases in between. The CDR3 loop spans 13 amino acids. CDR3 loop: CASSEDRLFYLHF. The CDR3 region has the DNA TGTGCCAGCAGTGAAGATCGGTTATTCTACCTCCACTTT.

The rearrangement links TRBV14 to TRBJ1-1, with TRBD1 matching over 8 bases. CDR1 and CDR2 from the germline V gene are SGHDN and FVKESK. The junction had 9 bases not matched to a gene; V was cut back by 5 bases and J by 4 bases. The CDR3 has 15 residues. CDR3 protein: CASSSQGARGTEAFF. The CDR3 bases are TGTGCCAGCAGCTCTCAGGGGGCGCGGGGCACTGAAGCTTTCTTT.

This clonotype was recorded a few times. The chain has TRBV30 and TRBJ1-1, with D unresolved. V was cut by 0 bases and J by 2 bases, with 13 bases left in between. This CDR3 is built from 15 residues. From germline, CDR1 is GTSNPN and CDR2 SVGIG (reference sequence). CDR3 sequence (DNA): TGTGCCTGGAGTGTAGGCCGGGTATATAACACTGAAGCTTTCTTT. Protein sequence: CAWSVGRVYNTEAFF.